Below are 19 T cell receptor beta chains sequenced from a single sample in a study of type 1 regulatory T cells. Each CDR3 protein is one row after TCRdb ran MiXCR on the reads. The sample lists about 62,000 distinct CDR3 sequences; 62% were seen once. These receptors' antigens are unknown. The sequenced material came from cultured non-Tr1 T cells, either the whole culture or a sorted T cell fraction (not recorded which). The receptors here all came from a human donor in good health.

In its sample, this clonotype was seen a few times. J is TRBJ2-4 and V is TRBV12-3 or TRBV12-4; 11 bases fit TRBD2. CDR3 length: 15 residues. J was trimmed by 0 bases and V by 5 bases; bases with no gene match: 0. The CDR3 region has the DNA TGTGCCAGCAGTGGGACTAGCGGAGCCAAAAACATTCAGTACTTC. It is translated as CASSGTSGAKNIQYF.

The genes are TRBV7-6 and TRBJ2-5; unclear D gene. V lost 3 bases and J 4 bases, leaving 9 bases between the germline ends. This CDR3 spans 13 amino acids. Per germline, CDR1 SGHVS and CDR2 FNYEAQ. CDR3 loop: CASSFLFGETQYF. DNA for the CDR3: TGTGCCAGCAGCTTTCTATTTGGAGAGACCCAGTACTTC.

The CDR3 DNA is TGTGCCAGCAGCCAAGATTGGGCAGGGGGTGTGGAGACCCAGTACTTC. Amino acid sequence: CASSQDWAGGVETQYF. The chain links TRBV4-2 to TRBJ2-5; TRBD1 agrees at 7 bases. Trimming cost V 0 bases and J 5 bases; bases outside gene matches: 9. The CDR3 totals 16 residues. CDR1 and CDR2 (germline): LGHNA, YNFKEQ.

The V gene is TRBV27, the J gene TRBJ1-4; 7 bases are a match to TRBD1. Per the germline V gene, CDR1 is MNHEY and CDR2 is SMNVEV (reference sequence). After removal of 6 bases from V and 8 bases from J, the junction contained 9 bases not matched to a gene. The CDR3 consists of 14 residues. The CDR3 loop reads CASRYDRVSEKLFF. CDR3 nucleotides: TGTGCCAGCAGATACGACAGGGTATCGGAAAAACTGTTTTTT.

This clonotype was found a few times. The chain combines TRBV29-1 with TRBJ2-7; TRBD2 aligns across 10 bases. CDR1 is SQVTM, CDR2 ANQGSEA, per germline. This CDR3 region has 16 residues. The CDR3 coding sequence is TGCACCACACGGGGGGCTAGCGGGAGCCCATCCTACGAGCAGTACTTC. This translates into CTTRGASGSPSYEQYF.

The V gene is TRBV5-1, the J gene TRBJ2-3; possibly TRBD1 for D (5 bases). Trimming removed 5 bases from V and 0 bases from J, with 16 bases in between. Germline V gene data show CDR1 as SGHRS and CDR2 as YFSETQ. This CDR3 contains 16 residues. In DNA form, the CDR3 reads TGCGCCAGCAGTAAAAATCAGGGCTTAAGCACAGATACGCAGTATTTT. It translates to CASSKNQGLSTDTQYF.

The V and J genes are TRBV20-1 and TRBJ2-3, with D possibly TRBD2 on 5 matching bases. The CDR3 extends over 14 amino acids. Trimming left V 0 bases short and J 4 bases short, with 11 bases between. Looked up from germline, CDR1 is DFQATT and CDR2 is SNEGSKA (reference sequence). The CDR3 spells CSAREGGWADTQYF. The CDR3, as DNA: TGCAGTGCTAGAGAAGGCGGGTGGGCAGATACGCAGTATTTT.

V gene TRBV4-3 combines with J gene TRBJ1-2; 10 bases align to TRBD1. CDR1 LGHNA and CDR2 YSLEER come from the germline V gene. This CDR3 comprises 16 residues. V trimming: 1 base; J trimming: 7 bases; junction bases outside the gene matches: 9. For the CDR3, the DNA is TGCGCCAGCAGCCAAGTGGGGACAGGGGTAATGGGTGGCTACACCTTC. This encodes CASSQVGTGVMGGYTF.

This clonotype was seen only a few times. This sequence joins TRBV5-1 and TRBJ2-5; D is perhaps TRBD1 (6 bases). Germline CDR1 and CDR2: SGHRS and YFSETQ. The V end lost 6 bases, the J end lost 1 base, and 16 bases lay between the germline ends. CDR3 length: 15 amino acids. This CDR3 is CASTVKQGPQETQYF. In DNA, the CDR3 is TGCGCCAGCACCGTAAAACAGGGCCCCCAAGAGACCCAGTACTTC.

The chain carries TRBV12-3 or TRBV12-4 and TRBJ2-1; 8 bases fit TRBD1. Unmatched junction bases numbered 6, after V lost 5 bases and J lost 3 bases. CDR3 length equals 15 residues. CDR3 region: CASSPDRGIYNEQFF. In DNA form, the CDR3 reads TGTGCCAGCAGTCCAGACAGGGGCATCTACAATGAGCAGTTCTTC.

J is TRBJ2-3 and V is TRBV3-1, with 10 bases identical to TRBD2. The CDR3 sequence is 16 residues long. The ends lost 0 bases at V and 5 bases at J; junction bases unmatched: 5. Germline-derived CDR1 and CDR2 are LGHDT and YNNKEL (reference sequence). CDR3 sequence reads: CASSQEPSGGVDTQYF. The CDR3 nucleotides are TGTGCCAGCAGCCAAGAGCCTAGCGGGGGCGTAGATACGCAGTATTTT.

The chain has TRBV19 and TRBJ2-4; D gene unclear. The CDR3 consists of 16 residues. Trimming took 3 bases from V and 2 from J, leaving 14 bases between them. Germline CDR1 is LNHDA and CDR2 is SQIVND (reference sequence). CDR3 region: CASSMSQMSSKNIQYF. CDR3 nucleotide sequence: TGTGCCAGTAGTATGTCCCAGATGAGTTCCAAAAACATTCAGTACTTC.

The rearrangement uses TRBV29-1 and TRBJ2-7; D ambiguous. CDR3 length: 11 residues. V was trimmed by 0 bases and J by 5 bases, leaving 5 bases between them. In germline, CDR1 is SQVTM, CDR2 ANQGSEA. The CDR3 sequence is CSVEERNEQYF. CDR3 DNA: TGCAGCGTTGAAGAGCGAAACGAGCAGTACTTC.

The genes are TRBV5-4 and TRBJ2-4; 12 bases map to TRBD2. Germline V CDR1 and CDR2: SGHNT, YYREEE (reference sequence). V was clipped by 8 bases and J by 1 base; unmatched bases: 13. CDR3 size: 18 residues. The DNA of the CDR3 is TGTGCCAGTTCACCCTATCGACTAGCGGGAGAGGCCAAAAACATTCAGTACTTC. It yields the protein CASSPYRLAGEAKNIQYF.

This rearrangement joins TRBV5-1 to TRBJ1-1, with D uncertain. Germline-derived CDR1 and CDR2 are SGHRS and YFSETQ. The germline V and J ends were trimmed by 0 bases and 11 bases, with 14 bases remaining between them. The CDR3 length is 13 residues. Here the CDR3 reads CASSLGQARLAFF. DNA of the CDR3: TGCGCCAGCAGCTTGGGCCAGGCCAGATTGGCTTTCTTT.

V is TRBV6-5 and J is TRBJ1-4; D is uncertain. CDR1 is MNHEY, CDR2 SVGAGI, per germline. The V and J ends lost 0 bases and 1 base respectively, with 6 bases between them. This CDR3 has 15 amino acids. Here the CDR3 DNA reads TGTGCCAGCAGTTACTCTTCCAGAACTAATGAAAAACTGTTTTTT. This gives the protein CASSYSSRTNEKLFF.

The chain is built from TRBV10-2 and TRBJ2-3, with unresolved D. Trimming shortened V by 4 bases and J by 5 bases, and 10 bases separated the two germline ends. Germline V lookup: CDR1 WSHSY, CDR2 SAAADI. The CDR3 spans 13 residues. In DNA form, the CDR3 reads TGCGCCAGCAGTGGGGTTTCAGGAGATACGCAGTATTTT. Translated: CASSGVSGDTQYF.

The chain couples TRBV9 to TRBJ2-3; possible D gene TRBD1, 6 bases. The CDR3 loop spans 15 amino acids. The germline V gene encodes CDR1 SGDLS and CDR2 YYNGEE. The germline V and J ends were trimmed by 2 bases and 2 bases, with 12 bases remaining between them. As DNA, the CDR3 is TGTGCCAGCAGCGTCGGTTGGGGGCTCACAGATACGCAGTATTTT. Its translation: CASSVGWGLTDTQYF.

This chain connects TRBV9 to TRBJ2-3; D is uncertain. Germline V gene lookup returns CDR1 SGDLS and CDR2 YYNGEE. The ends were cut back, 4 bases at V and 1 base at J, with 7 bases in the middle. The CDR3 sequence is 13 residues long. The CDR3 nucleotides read TGTGCCAGCAGCTATCTGGGCACAGATACGCAGTATTTT. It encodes CASSYLGTDTQYF.